These 3 T cell receptor beta chains came from one sample sequenced in a study of T cell changes during pregnancy in multiple sclerosis. TCRdb keeps only in-frame clones here, not all; method: immunoSEQ multiplex PCR. The table shows under 35,000 clones, with just over 90% occurring only once. The sequencing used CD4+ T cells from peripheral blood mononuclear cells, collected in the first trimester of pregnancy. These receptors came from a female donor with multiple sclerosis, enrolled in a pregnancy study.

The CDR3 loop reads CSVGTGPPGELFF. CDR3 coding DNA: TGCAGCGTGGGGACAGGCCCCCCCGGGGAGCTGTTTTTT. The V gene is TRBV29-1, the J gene TRBJ2-2; the match to TRBD1 covers 8 bases. Germline assignment: CDR1 SQVTM and CDR2 ANQGSEA. Unmatched junction bases numbered 6, after V lost 6 bases and J lost 6 bases. CDR3 length equals 13 residues.

The V call is TRBV7-2, the J call TRBJ2-3, with 7 bases that match TRBD2. The CDR3 runs to 18 residues. Germline lookup yields CDR1 SGHTA and CDR2 FQGNSA. The V and J ends lost 0 bases and 0 bases, in that order; junction bases with no gene match: 9. The CDR3 loop is CASSLAIRTSLSTDTQYF. In nucleotides, the CDR3 is TGTGCCAGCAGCTTAGCTATTAGGACTAGTCTAAGCACAGATACGCAGTATTTT.

The chain couples TRBV25-1 to TRBJ1-2; tentative D call: TRBD1 (5 bases). With 1 base removed from V and 14 bases from J, the gap between germline ends came to 20 bases. There are 14 residues in the CDR3. In germline, CDR1 is MGHDK, CDR2 SYGVNS. The CDR3 loop reads CASSEWGHTKGDTF. CDR3 DNA: TGTGCCAGCAGTGAATGGGGCCATACGAAAGGGGATACCTTC.